Listed here are 14 T cell receptor beta chains from one sample, sequenced in a study of blood T cell repertoires in COVID-19. The repertoire was sequenced with immunoSEQ multiplex PCR; TCRdb's copy has only in-frame clones and lacks some. The sample carries hundreds of thousands of clones, roughly nine tenths recorded once. Sequenced: PBMCs or T cells enriched from blood (not recorded which). The receptors stem from a man aged 55 to 70 who had recovered from COVID-19.

The CDR3 is CASSSPGGQTLNTEAFF. The CDR3 DNA reads TGTGCCAGCAGCTCCCCCGGGGGACAGACCTTGAACACTGAAGCTTTCTTT. The chain recombines TRBV11-2 with TRBJ1-1, with 7 bases aligning to TRBD1. Germline V CDR1 and CDR2: SGHAT, FQNNGV. With 4 bases clipped from V and 0 bases from J, the junction kept 11 bases outside the gene matches. This CDR3 has 17 residues.

The V call is TRBV7-9, the J call TRBJ1-6, with a tentative D call TRBD1 (6 bases). The CDR3 is 14 residues long. V was cut by 3 bases and J by 6 bases, with 9 bases left in between. From germline, CDR1 is SEHNR and CDR2 FQNEAQ (reference sequence). This CDR3 reads CASSLDSLNSPLHF. Here the CDR3 DNA reads TGTGCCAGCAGCTTGGACAGCCTTAATTCACCCCTCCACTTT.

This clone was counted only a few times. The chain combines TRBV24-1 with TRBJ1-5; D perhaps matches TRBD1 (6 bases). CDR1 KGHDR and CDR2 SFDVKD come from the germline V gene. The CDR3 runs to 14 residues. Trimming removed 3 bases at V and 4 bases at J, with 9 bases between. Written as DNA, the CDR3 is TGTGCCACCAGTGATCCACAGGGTAATCAGCCCCAGCATTTT. Its protein is CATSDPQGNQPQHF.

The chain has TRBV11-2 and TRBJ1-2; a possible D gene is TRBD1 (6 bases). The germline CDR1 and CDR2 sequences are SGHAT and FQNNGV. The CDR3 extends over 14 amino acids. Trimming removed 5 bases at V and 5 bases at J, with 15 bases between. For the CDR3, the DNA is TGTGCCAGCAGCACCCGGGACAACAGATATGGCTACACCTTC. Translating it yields CASSTRDNRYGYTF.

The chain combines TRBV11-2 with TRBJ2-3; a possible D gene is TRBD2 (6 bases). In germline, CDR1 is SGHAT, CDR2 FQNNGV. This CDR3 contains 14 residues. Trimming left V 1 base short and J 1 base short, with 6 bases between. The CDR3 reads CASSLASGTDTQYF. The CDR3 nucleotides are TGTGCCAGCAGCTTAGCTAGCGGCACAGATACGCAGTATTTT.

The chain carries TRBV20-1 and TRBJ2-3; 9 bases line up with TRBD2. V was clipped by 3 bases and J by 12 bases; unmatched bases: 7. The length of the CDR3 is 12 residues. The germline V gene encodes CDR1 DFQATT and CDR2 SNEGSKA (reference sequence). The CDR3 sequence: CSASDQREAQYF. DNA for the CDR3: TGCAGTGCTAGTGATCAGCGGGAGGCCCAGTATTTT.

This chain links TRBV11-2 with TRBJ1-1; a possible D gene is TRBD1 (5 bases). CDR1 and CDR2 from the germline V gene are SGHAT and FQNNGV. Trimming removed 1 base at V and 4 bases at J, with 10 bases between. The CDR3 runs to 14 residues. The CDR3, as DNA: TGTGCCAGCAGCTTAGCGGGGGATCGCACTGAAGCTTTCTTT. This translates into CASSLAGDRTEAFF.

The rearrangement uses TRBV18 and TRBJ2-1; the match to TRBD2 covers 11 bases. CDR1 is KGHSH and CDR2 is LQKENI in the germline V gene. J was trimmed by 6 bases and V by 3 bases; bases with no gene match: 7. The CDR3 is 16 residues long. In DNA, the CDR3 is TGTGCCAGCTCACCGGAACTAGCGGGAGTCCGCAATGAGCAGTTCTTC. Translating gives CASSPELAGVRNEQFF.

J is TRBJ2-3 and V is TRBV11-2; TRBD1 matches 10 bases. This CDR3 contains 17 residues. Per the germline V gene, CDR1 is SGHAT and CDR2 is FQNNGV. Unmatched junction bases numbered 11, after V lost 5 bases and J lost 3 bases. CDR3 coding DNA: TGTGCCAGCAGCCCCGGGGACAGGGGAGGGGGGACAGATACGCAGTATTTT. Translation gives CASSPGDRGGGTDTQYF.

This chain joins TRBV19 and TRBJ1-2; possibly TRBD1 for D (6 bases). With 6 bases removed from V and 4 bases from J, the gap between germline ends came to 12 bases. The CDR3 is 13 residues long. Germline V CDR1 and CDR2: LNHDA, SQIVND (reference sequence). The CDR3 sequence is CASSPGHRYGYTF. CDR3 DNA: TGTGCCAGTAGCCCGGGACATCGCTATGGCTACACCTTC.

This clone was counted a few times. The chain uses TRBV6-6 and TRBJ1-6; 8 bases fit TRBD1. Looked up from germline, CDR1 is MNHNY and CDR2 is SVGAGI (reference sequence). This CDR3 is 19 amino acids long. Trimming removed 5 bases from V and 0 bases from J; junction bases left unmatched: 12. CDR3 amino acids: CASSPDPRGQSSYNSPLHF. The CDR3 DNA sequence: TGTGCCAGCAGTCCAGACCCCAGGGGGCAAAGCTCCTATAATTCACCCCTCCACTTT.

The rearrangement joins TRBV11-3 to TRBJ1-1, with D unclear. V lost 1 base, J lost 0 bases, and 3 bases lay in between. The CDR3 is 13 amino acids. Germline V gives CDR1 SGHNT, CDR2 YENEEA. CDR3: CASSLALNTEAFF. In DNA, the CDR3 is TGTGCCAGCAGCTTAGCTTTGAACACTGAAGCTTTCTTT.

This rearrangement joins TRBV14 to TRBJ2-5, with 9 bases identical to TRBD1. This CDR3 is 17 amino acids long. After removal of 1 base from V and 1 base from J, the junction contained 7 bases not matched to a gene. The germline gives CDR1 SGHDN, CDR2 FVKESK. The CDR3 DNA follows: TGTGCCAGCAGCCAAGCACCCAAGACAGGGGGCCAAGAGACCCAGTACTTC. Translation gives CASSQAPKTGGQETQYF.

The chain combines TRBV4-2 with TRBJ1-2; D not resolved. Germline CDR1 LGHNA, CDR2 YNFKEQ. V shed 4 bases and J shed 0 bases, with 12 bases lying between them. The CDR3 is 15 amino acids. CDR3: CASSRLTEPNYGYTF. CDR3 coding DNA: TGTGCCAGCAGCCGTCTGACTGAACCTAACTATGGCTACACCTTC.